This T cell receptor (beta chain) stems from a study of shared clonotypes between healthy human individuals. Looking at the study overall: Each donor's CD4 naive and CD4 memory cells filled three plates apiece, CD8 naive two, and CD8 memory one. Notes on the study in general: The generation probabilities recorded for non-shared clonotypes fell below those of clonotypes shared by all four donors.

Comments on this clone: Antigen unknown.

The data were produced by immunoSEQ multiplex PCR, yet TCRdb's version contains in-frame clones alone and is incomplete. The sample lists over a million clones; 96% were seen once. Material for sequencing was naive CD4+ T cells sorted from blood. Subset meaning: CD45RA+ positively selected. The receptor comes from a young man in good health.

The CDR3 region has the DNA TGTGCCAGTAGTGTCAAGGGCGAGCAGTACTTC. This codes for CASSVKGEQYF. The gene calls are TRBV19 and TRBJ2-7; D unclear. With 5 bases removed from V and 6 bases from J, the gap between germline ends came to 8 bases. Germline V gene lookup returns CDR1 LNHDA and CDR2 SQIVND (reference sequence). CDR3 length: 11 residues.